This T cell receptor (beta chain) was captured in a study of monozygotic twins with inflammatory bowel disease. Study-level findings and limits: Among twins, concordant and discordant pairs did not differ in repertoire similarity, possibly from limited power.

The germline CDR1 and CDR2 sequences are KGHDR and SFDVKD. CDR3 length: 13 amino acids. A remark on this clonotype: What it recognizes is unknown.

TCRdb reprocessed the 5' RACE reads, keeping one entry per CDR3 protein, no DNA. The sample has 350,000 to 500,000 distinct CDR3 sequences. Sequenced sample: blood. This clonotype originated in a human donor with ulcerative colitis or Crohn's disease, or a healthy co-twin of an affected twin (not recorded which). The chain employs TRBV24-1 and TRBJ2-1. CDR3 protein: CATSDPVLNEQFF.